The following is a T cell receptor beta chain sequence with its context. Antigen: not known. Input per TCR library consisted of approximately 3,500 ng of total RNA. Reanalyzing the 5' RACE reads, TCRdb keeps one entry per CDR3 protein, without DNA. This sample's table reports 350,000 to 500,000 distinct CDR3 sequences. This sample is part of a study of monozygotic twins with inflammatory bowel disease. Study results and caveats: Fewer shared clonotypes with others were found in IBD patients than in healthy twins, especially with disease activity. Patients with IBD had less TCRbeta diversity (inverse Simpson) than their healthy co-twins. Support for a single strong signal or clonotype associated with IBD was absent.

Germline CDR1 reads GTSNPN; CDR2 reads SVGIG (reference sequence). The CDR3 length is 14 residues. The genes are TRBV30 and TRBJ2-2. The receptor was derived from a human donor with ulcerative colitis or Crohn's disease, or a healthy co-twin of an affected twin (not recorded which). Sequencing was performed on blood. CDR3 sequence reads: CAWSLGSYTGELFF.